The 4 T cell receptor beta chains below all came from one sample that was sequenced in a study of human T cells and chemical hapten exposure. TCRdb re-called the RACE reads through MiXCR, storing one row per CDR3 protein. The sample shows approximately 400,000 distinct CDR3 sequences, 4.5% to 6% of them seen only once. Documented time point: pre-sensitization, week 0. Treatment given: therapeutic diphenylcyclopropenone sensitization with weekly scalp DPC. The material was whole blood, obtained in connection with sensitization to the hapten diphenylcyclopropenone (DPC). These receptors came from a woman aged 45-65 years with alopecia areata. Some clones in this sample may be carry-over from other donors' samples.

The table lists this clonotype with a few counts. The chain uses TRBV29-1 and TRBJ1-1, with D perhaps TRBD1 (6 bases). The CDR3 sequence is 12 residues long. V dropped 6 bases and J dropped 4 bases, with 12 bases sitting between them. Germline V gives CDR1 SQVTM, CDR2 ANQGSEA. In DNA, the CDR3 is TGCAGCGTGGGGGGCCAGCCCACTGAAGCTTTCTTT. Amino acids: CSVGGQPTEAFF.

This clonotype was seen at least ten times. The J gene is TRBJ2-3, the V gene TRBV5-6, with D tentatively TRBD2 (6 bases). Trimming removed 4 bases from V and 0 bases from J, with 15 bases in between. CDR3 length: 16 residues. Per the germline V gene, CDR1 is SGHDT and CDR2 is YYEEEE. In DNA form, the CDR3 reads TGTGCCAGCAGCGCTGGGACGGGACTGAGCACAGATACGCAGTATTTT. Translated, it gives CASSAGTGLSTDTQYF.

This clonotype has a count of ten or more. At one of its ends the junction is not consistent with the germline gene, which may arise from a read error. The chain combines TRBV5-1 with TRBJ1-6, with 8 bases aligning to TRBD1. Germline CDR1 is SGHRS and CDR2 is YFSETQ. This CDR3 region has 14 residues. The DNA for the CDR3 is TGTGCCAGCAGCCTTGGACAGGGCAATTCACCCCTCCACTTT. Translated, it gives CASSLGQGNSPLHF.

The V call is TRBV6-2 or TRBV6-3, the J call TRBJ1-1; D is perhaps TRBD1 (6 bases). The germline V and J ends were trimmed by 5 bases and 6 bases, with 19 bases remaining between them. Germline V lookup: CDR1 MNHEY, CDR2 SVGEGT. The CDR3 has 15 amino acids. This CDR3 is CASSGSRGGFAEAFF. CDR3 sequence (DNA): TGTGCCAGCAGTGGCTCGAGGGGGGGCTTCGCTGAAGCTTTCTTT.